The clone carrying this T cell receptor beta chain showed up just once. These data come from a study of blood T cell repertoires in COVID-19. For the study at large: Whether acute or convalescent, the COVID-19 samples came from the United States, Italy and Spain. T cells, B-cell-depleted T cells, or PBMCs provided the cDNA or gDNA that served as material.

Per the authors' pipeline: Estimates of nucleated cell counts were drawn from the amplification of reference gene primers. Here immunoSEQ multiplex PCR was the method, and the copy in TCRdb shows in-frame clones only, minus some. V, J and clone size derive from that table, while D and trimming were established from the DNA sequence. The repertoire holds fewer than 70,000 clones, with roughly 84% as singletons. V was pared by 2 bases and J by 3 bases, with 7 bases of the junction left unmatched. The CDR3 runs to 16 residues. Germline values: CDR1 GTSNPN, CDR2 SVGIG (reference sequence). Sequencing was done on a sample of peripheral blood. The J gene is TRBJ2-2, the V gene TRBV30; 9 bases line up with TRBD2. The clonotype was recovered from a man aged 50 or older with active COVID-19. The CDR3 nucleotides read TGTGCCTGGAGTCGGCGGGGGGGTCGGTACACCGGGGAGCTGTTTTTT. Translated, it gives CAWSRRGGRYTGELFF. Using reference TRBV30 and TRBJ2-2 for the parts outside the CDR3, the full variable domain is SQTIHQWPATLVQPVGSPLSLECTVEGTSNPNLYWYRQAAGRGLQLLFYSVGIGQISSEVPQNLSASRPQDRQFILSSKKLLLSDSGFYLCAWSRRGGRYTGELFFGEGSRLTVL.